Shown below are 18 T cell receptor beta chains from a single sample sequenced in a study of cytomegalovirus exposure and HLA in healthy donors. 13 Jbeta primers and 60 Vbeta primers were used for the PCR. Assay used: immunoSEQ multiplex PCR; TCRdb lists only in-frame clones, some missing. The sample includes some 180,000 clones, 81% of them seen just once. The sequenced sample was PBMCs. The receptors originated from a man in his forties in good health and CMV-seropositive.

This clone is medium-sized (0.01 to 0.1%) in the sample. The V gene is TRBV28, the J gene TRBJ2-1; TRBD2 matches 10 bases. The V gene's germline CDR1 is MDHEN and CDR2 SYDVKM. Germline trimming cut 6 bases from V and 9 bases from J; bases unmatched to any gene: 11. This CDR3 is built from 15 residues. The CDR3: CASSLLAGEGGEQFF. The CDR3 DNA is TGTGCCAGCAGCCTGCTAGCGGGAGAGGGGGGTGAGCAGTTCTTC.

The genes are TRBV19 and TRBJ1-5, with TRBD1 matching 12 bases. The CDR3 has 14 residues. J gave up 9 bases and V 5 bases, and 5 bases lay outside the gene matches. Germline values: CDR1 LNHDA, CDR2 SQIVND (reference sequence). The CDR3 DNA reads as TGTGCCAGTAGTCCGGGACAGGGGGCGACGCCCCAGCATTTT. It yields the protein CASSPGQGATPQHF.

The chain is built from TRBV7-3 and TRBJ2-5; D ambiguous. CDR3 length: 13 residues. V lost 1 base and J 4 bases, leaving 7 bases between the germline ends. The germline V gene encodes CDR1 SGHTA and CDR2 FQGTGA. CDR3 sequence: CASSLNFGETQYF. CDR3 bases: TGTGCCAGCAGCTTAAATTTCGGAGAGACCCAGTACTTC.

In this sample, this clone turned up a few times. The chain carries TRBV6-5 and TRBJ1-2, with D possibly being TRBD1 (6 bases). The CDR3 contains 14 residues. In germline, CDR1 is MNHEY, CDR2 SVGAGI. Deletions cut 3 bases from V and 8 bases from J, with 16 bases between. In DNA form, the CDR3 reads TGTGCCAGCAGTTATAGGGGGGGCACGGGCGGCTACACCTTC. It is translated as CASSYRGGTGGYTF.

The V gene is TRBV7-3, the J gene TRBJ2-3; tentatively, D is TRBD2 (6 bases). Deletions cut 2 bases from V and 2 bases from J, with 14 bases between. This CDR3 has 16 amino acids. The germline V gene encodes CDR1 SGHTA and CDR2 FQGTGA. This chain's CDR3 is CASSLSSGLFTDTQYF. CDR3 in DNA: TGTGCCAGCAGCTTATCATCGGGACTTTTCACAGATACGCAGTATTTT.

The V gene is TRBV6-5, the J gene TRBJ1-2; D unresolved. The CDR3 sequence is 14 residues long. V was shortened by 2 bases and J by 8 bases, with 15 bases between the two germline ends. Germline V gene sequence: CDR1 MNHEY, CDR2 SVGAGI. The CDR3 region has the DNA TGTGCCAGCAGTTACGATAAGGAGTCCTGGGGCTACACCTTC. It codes for CASSYDKESWGYTF.

A few counts support this clone. The chain joins TRBV9 to TRBJ2-1; 7 positions agree with TRBD2. V gave up 9 bases and J gave up 5 bases; unmatched junction bases: 11. Germline-derived CDR1 and CDR2 are SGDLS and YYNGEE. The CDR3 totals 14 residues. The CDR3 region has the DNA TGTGCCACCCTCGGAGAAGCGGGAAACAATGAGCAGTTCTTC. Amino acid sequence: CATLGEAGNNEQFF.

This clone was detected a few times. CDR3 nucleotide sequence: TGCGCCAGCAGCCAAGGCTCGGGGGCAGATACGCAGTATTTT. Its protein is CASSQGSGADTQYF. The genes are TRBV4-1 and TRBJ2-3, with D possibly TRBD2 on 6 matching bases. Germline-derived CDR1 and CDR2 are MGHRA and YSYEKL. V lost 1 base and J lost 4, with 9 bases in between. The CDR3 extends over 14 amino acids.

The rearrangement links TRBV10-3 to TRBJ2-7; D is possibly TRBD1 (6 bases). The V end was cut by 3 bases, the J end by 6 bases, with 12 bases between. Germline loops: CDR1 ENHRY, CDR2 SYGVKD. This CDR3 region has 13 residues. This CDR3 reads CAISEQGPPEQYF. CDR3 nucleotide sequence: TGTGCCATCAGTGAACAGGGACCGCCCGAGCAGTACTTC.

The rearrangement joins TRBV15 to TRBJ1-5; D not certain. The V and J ends lost 0 bases and 6 bases respectively, with 6 bases between them. Germline loops: CDR1 LNHNV, CDR2 YYDKDF (reference sequence). The CDR3 runs to 13 residues. The CDR3 region is CATSRDEAQPQHF. The CDR3 nucleotides read TGTGCCACCAGCAGAGATGAGGCTCAGCCCCAGCATTTT. The full variable domain, with the rest looked up from reference TRBV15 and TRBJ1-5, is DAMVIQNPRYQVTQFGKPVTLSCSQTLNHNVMYWYQQKSSQAPKLLFHYYDKDFNNEADTPDNFQSRRPNTSFCFLDIRSPGLGDTAMYLCATSRDEAQPQHFGDGTRLSIL.

The chain carries TRBV9 and TRBJ2-7; 8 nucleotides line up with TRBD2. Germline CDR1 reads SGDLS; CDR2 reads YYNGEE. The CDR3 consists of 13 residues. V dropped 10 bases and J dropped 7; count of bases not matched to a gene: 13. Written as DNA, the CDR3 is TGTGCCTCCTCGAGCGGGAGCGTGTTTGAGCAGTACTTC. It translates to CASSSGSVFEQYF. Combining the CDR3 with reference TRBV9 and TRBJ2-7 gives the whole variable domain DSGVTQTPKHLITATGQRVTLRCSPRSGDLSVYWYQQSLDQGLQFLIQYYNGEERAKGNILERFSAQQFPDLHSELNLSSLELGDSALYFCASSSGSVFEQYFGPGTRLTVT.

The genes are TRBV11-2 and TRBJ2-3, with D unresolved. V lost 3 bases and J lost 4, with 8 bases in between. CDR1 is SGHAT, CDR2 FQNNGV, per germline. The CDR3 runs 13 residues. CDR3 nucleotides: TGTGCCAGCAGCTTCGCAGGTCCAGATACGCAGTATTTT. Amino acids: CASSFAGPDTQYF.

This clone came up a few times. The V gene is TRBV5-6, the J gene TRBJ2-3; TRBD2 matches 7 bases. The CDR3 runs 15 residues. After removal of 4 bases from V and 4 bases from J, the junction contained 9 bases not matched to a gene. Per the germline V gene, CDR1 is SGHDT and CDR2 is YYEEEE. CDR3 coding DNA: TGTGCCAGCAGCCCCTTTGGGGGGGTGCCAGATACGCAGTATTTT. Translating gives CASSPFGGVPDTQYF.

This clone was detected only a few times. V and J are TRBV19 and TRBJ1-4, with 7 bases fitting TRBD1. The junction had 4 bases not matched to a gene; V was cut back by 3 bases and J by 0 bases. The germline V gene has CDR1 LNHDA and CDR2 SQIVND (reference sequence). The CDR3 contains 16 residues. CDR3 sequence reads: CASSIGTVTTNEKLFF. CDR3 nucleotides: TGTGCCAGTAGTATCGGGACAGTGACAACTAATGAAAAACTGTTTTTT. Supplemented by reference TRBV19 and TRBJ1-4, the full variable domain reads DGGITQSPKYLFRKEGQNVTLSCEQNLNHDAMYWYRQDPGQGLRLIYYSQIVNDFQKGDIAEGYSVSREKKESFPLTVTSAQKNPTAFYLCASSIGTVTTNEKLFFGSGTQLSVL.

The rearrangement links TRBV18 to TRBJ1-5; TRBD1 is a possible D gene (5 bases). The CDR3 length is 17 residues. Trimming pared 4 bases from V and 1 base from J, leaving 17 bases between. Germline CDR1 and CDR2: KGHSH and LQKENI. The CDR3 nucleotides read TGTGCCAGCTCACAAAGGCCGTTGGGGCTAAGCAATCAGCCCCAGCATTTT. This translates into CASSQRPLGLSNQPQHF.

V is TRBV6-1 and J is TRBJ2-7; D is undetermined. The V gene lost 7 bases and the J gene lost 0 bases, with 7 bases spanning the gap. This CDR3 region has 12 residues. In germline, CDR1 is MNHNS, CDR2 SASEGT. In nucleotides, the CDR3 is TGTGCCAGCAAGACTCTCTCCTACGAGCAGTACTTC. It is translated as CASKTLSYEQYF.

V and J are TRBV5-4 and TRBJ2-1; 13 bases match TRBD2. Trimming cost V 4 bases and J 10 bases; bases outside gene matches: 8. Germline V gives CDR1 SGHNT, CDR2 YYREEE (reference sequence). The CDR3 is 15 residues long. CDR3 sequence reads: CASSTGTSGMGEQFF. The CDR3 DNA is TGTGCCAGCAGCACTGGGACTAGCGGGATGGGGGAGCAGTTCTTC. The complete variable domain, with remaining parts taken from reference TRBV5-4 and TRBJ2-1, reads ETGVTQSPTHLIKTRGQQVTLRCSSQSGHNTVSWYQQALGQGPQFIFQYYREEENGRGNFPPRFSGLQFPNYSSELNVNALELDDSALYLCASSTGTSGMGEQFFGPGTRLTVL.

The chain is built from TRBV27 and TRBJ2-7; D is unresolved. The germline V gene has CDR1 MNHEY and CDR2 SMNVEV (reference sequence). Deletions cut 3 bases from V and 5 bases from J, with 17 bases between. The CDR3 loop spans 15 amino acids. In DNA, the CDR3 is TGTGCCAGCAGTTTGTTGTTGGCGGTTCGGGACGAGCAGTACTTC. It specifies CASSLLLAVRDEQYF.